This T cell receptor (beta chain) was retrieved from a study of shared clonotypes between healthy human individuals. Whole-study context: CD4 naive and CD4 memory each took three plates per donor, while CD8 naive took two and CD8 memory one.

Per germline, CDR1 SGDLS and CDR2 YYNGEE. V gave up 0 bases and J gave up 0 bases, with 13 bases separating them. This CDR3 has 17 amino acids. Genomic DNA per cell subset filled all wells of several immunoSEQ plates. Generated by immunoSEQ multiplex PCR, the TCRdb table keeps only in-frame clones and is missing some. The profile shows about 2.4 million clones, around nine tenths of them singletons. Regarding the study as a whole: Inspection by rarefaction showed sorted-subset sequencing to be incomplete despite large depth. Among donors, sharing of clonotypes was expected to be affected by sequencing depth.

With respect to this clone: Its specificity is not known.

Specimen: naive CD4+ T cells sorted from blood. Subset noted: CD45RA+ positively selected. This receptor was taken from a young man in good health. The rearrangement links TRBV9 to TRBJ1-3; D remains unclear. CDR3 DNA sequence: TGTGCCAGCAGCGTAGGGGTTACTCTGAGCTCTGGAAACACCATATATTTT. Amino acid sequence: CASSVGVTLSSGNTIYF.